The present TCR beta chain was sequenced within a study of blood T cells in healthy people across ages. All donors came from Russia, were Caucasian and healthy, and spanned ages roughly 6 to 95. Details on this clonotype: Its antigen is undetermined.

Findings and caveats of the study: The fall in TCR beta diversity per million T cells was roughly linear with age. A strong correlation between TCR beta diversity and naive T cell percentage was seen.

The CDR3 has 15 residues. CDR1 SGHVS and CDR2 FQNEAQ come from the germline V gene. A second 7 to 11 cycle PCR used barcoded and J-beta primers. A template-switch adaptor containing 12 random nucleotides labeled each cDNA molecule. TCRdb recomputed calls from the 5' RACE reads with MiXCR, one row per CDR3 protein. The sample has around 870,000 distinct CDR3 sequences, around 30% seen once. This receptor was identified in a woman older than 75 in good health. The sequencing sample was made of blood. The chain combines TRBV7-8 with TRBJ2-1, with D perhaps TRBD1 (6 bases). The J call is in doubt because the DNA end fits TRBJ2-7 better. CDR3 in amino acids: CASSTRQVRGNEQYF. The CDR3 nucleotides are TGTGCCAGCAGCACCCGACAGGTAAGGGGAAATGAGCAGTACTTC.